A single sample gave rise to the 9 T cell receptor beta chains below, sequenced in a study of shared clonotypes between healthy human individuals. Method: immunoSEQ multiplex PCR; TCRdb's copy keeps in-frame clones and lacks some. The sample consists of around 1,100,000 clones, approximately 77% of them appearing once. Source material: memory CD4+ T cells from PBMCs. Subset meaning: CD45RA-negative fraction. The source of these receptors is a man aged 18 to 30 in good health. Some clones in this sample may be carry-over from other donors' samples.

As regards this clone: Other DNA variants within this sample encode the same CDR3. J is TRBJ2-3 and V is TRBV20-1; the D is unclear. The V end lost 3 bases, the J end lost 2 bases, and 3 bases lay between the germline ends. The CDR3 contains 11 residues. Germline V gene lookup returns CDR1 DFQATT and CDR2 SNEGSKA (reference sequence). CDR3 amino acids: CSASSTDTQYF. CDR3 bases: TGCAGTGCTAGCTCCACAGATACGCAGTATTTT.

The rearrangement uses TRBV27 and TRBJ1-1; D remains unclear. This CDR3 comprises 14 residues. The ends were cut back, 5 bases at V and 3 bases at J, with 13 bases in the middle. CDR1 and CDR2 from the germline V gene are MNHEY and SMNVEV (reference sequence). The CDR3 region has the DNA TGTGCCAGCAGTCCCCGGGGAGTAGACACTGAAGCTTTCTTT. Translated, it gives CASSPRGVDTEAFF.

CDR3 DNA: TGCGCCAGCAGCTTCCGGACAGGGGAAGCTTTCTTT. Its protein is CASSFRTGEAFF. The chain employs TRBV5-1 and TRBJ1-1, with 8 bases matching TRBD1. Germline V gene sequence: CDR1 SGHRS, CDR2 YFSETQ. The CDR3 has 12 residues. V lost 2 bases, J lost 8 bases, and 2 bases stayed unmatched.

The chain uses TRBV19 and TRBJ2-3; TRBD2 aligns across 9 bases. CDR1 and CDR2 from the germline V gene are LNHDA and SQIVND (reference sequence). This CDR3 region has 14 residues. V was clipped by 5 bases and J by 4 bases; unmatched bases: 4. CDR3 nucleotide sequence: TGTGCCAGTAGTCTAGCGGGATACGCAGATACGCAGTATTTT. Amino acid sequence: CASSLAGYADTQYF.

The chain carries TRBV29-1 and TRBJ2-1; D may match TRBD1 or TRBD2 (5 bases each). The germline gives CDR1 SQVTM, CDR2 ANQGSEA. The ends were cut back, 4 bases at V and 1 base at J, with 11 bases in the middle. The CDR3 sequence is 14 residues long. The CDR3, as DNA: TGCAGCGTTGTACGGGGCTATTCCTACAATGAGCAGTTCTTC. Protein: CSVVRGYSYNEQFF.

This clone was detected only once. This rearrangement joins TRBV2 to TRBJ2-2, with D tentatively TRBD2 (6 bases). V gave up 4 bases and J gave up 4 bases, with 13 bases separating them. CDR1 and CDR2 from the germline V gene are SNHLY and FYNNEI. The CDR3 spans 15 residues. In DNA form, the CDR3 reads TGTGCCAGCAGTGGACGAGGAGGGGCCACCGGGGAGCTGTTTTTT. Translating gives CASSGRGGATGELFF.

The V gene is TRBV6-5, the J gene TRBJ1-1; 7 bases are shared with TRBD1. The CDR3 is 15 residues long. The trim removed 6 bases at V and 5 bases at J, leaving 12 bases unmatched. Germline V gene sequence: CDR1 MNHEY, CDR2 SVGAGI. The CDR3 here is CASSRQGHRGTEAFF. Here the CDR3 DNA reads TGTGCCAGCAGCAGACAGGGACATAGGGGGACTGAAGCTTTCTTT.

This clone was observed a single time. J is TRBJ1-1 and V is TRBV5-1; tentative D call: TRBD1 (5 bases). V was clipped by 0 bases and J by 7 bases, with 10 bases between them. The CDR3 has 13 amino acids. Germline V gene sequence: CDR1 SGHRS, CDR2 YFSETQ. CDR3 in amino acids: CASSLVGTDEAFF. CDR3 bases: TGCGCCAGCAGCTTGGTAGGGACTGATGAAGCTTTCTTT. Full variable domain (outside the CDR3, taken from reference TRBV5-1 and TRBJ1-1): KAGVTQTPRYLIKTRGQQVTLSCSPISGHRSVSWYQQTPGQGLQFLFEYFSETQRNKGNFPGRFSGRQFSNSRSEMNVSTLELGDSALYLCASSLVGTDEAFFGQGTRLTVV.

In regard to this clone: Other nucleotide sequences in the sample specify the same CDR3. The genes are TRBV5-1 and TRBJ2-7, with D perhaps TRBD2 (6 bases). Trimming left V 3 bases short and J 1 base short, with 11 bases between. The CDR3 covers 14 residues. Germline V gene data show CDR1 as SGHRS and CDR2 as YFSETQ. As DNA, the CDR3 is TGCGCCAGCAGCTCCCAGGAGGGTTCCTACGAGCAGTACTTC. Amino acids: CASSSQEGSYEQYF. Combining the CDR3 with reference TRBV5-1 and TRBJ2-7 gives the whole variable domain KAGVTQTPRYLIKTRGQQVTLSCSPISGHRSVSWYQQTPGQGLQFLFEYFSETQRNKGNFPGRFSGRQFSNSRSEMNVSTLELGDSALYLCASSSQEGSYEQYFGPGTRLTVT.